The TCR beta chain described here comes from a study of shared clonotypes between healthy human individuals. About the research overall: CD4 naive and memory got three plates each, CD8 naive two, CD8 memory one.

Produced via immunoSEQ multiplex PCR; TCRdb's table is partial and in-frame only. The data show about 700,000 clones, around 92% seen once. The naive CD8 population came from CD45RO-negative cells selected for CCR7, without terminally differentiated effector memory CD45RA+ cells. This sequence was found in a young man in good health. Sequenced input: naive CD8+ T cells sorted from blood.

For the CDR3, the DNA is TGTGCCAGCAGCTTAGTCTCGGACAGGGTCACAGATACGCAGTATTTT. Translating gives CASSLVSDRVTDTQYF. V usage is TRBV7-6 and J usage is TRBJ2-3, with 8 nucleotides matching TRBD1. The CDR3 loop spans 16 amino acids. The germline V gene has CDR1 SGHVS and CDR2 FNYEAQ. The V segment lost 1 base and the J segment 2 bases; nucleotides outside the gene matches: 5. The full variable domain, in which reference TRBV7-6 and TRBJ2-3 provide the parts outside the CDR3, is GAGVSQSPRYKVTKRGQDVALRCDPISGHVSLYWYRQALGQGPEFLTYFNYEAQQDKSGLPNDRFSAERPEGSISTLTIQRTEQRDSAMYRCASSLVSDRVTDTQYFGPGTRLTVL.